The TCR beta chain under discussion was sequenced for a study of T cell changes during pregnancy in multiple sclerosis. Sequencing was performed with immunoSEQ multiplex PCR; in TCRdb, only in-frame clones are kept and a portion is missing. Found here are about 110,000 clones, 80% to 95% of them singletons; the top ten hold approximately 1.4%. In germline, CDR1 is ENHRY, CDR2 SYGVKD. V shed 10 bases, J shed 6 bases, and the junction held 7 bases outside the gene matches. The CDR3 runs to 12 residues. Material: peripheral blood, obtained in the third trimester of pregnancy. The receptor comes from a female donor with multiple sclerosis, enrolled in a pregnancy study. The chain is built from TRBV10-3 and TRBJ2-5, with TRBD2 matching 8 bases. Here the CDR3 DNA reads TGTGCCACCGACTCGGGGGGGCAGACCCAGTACTTC. The encoded protein is CATDSGGQTQYF.